The 20 T cell receptor beta chains below come from one sample, sequenced in a study of T cells in Graves' hyperthyroidism and ophthalmopathy. Amplification targeted TCR beta CDR3 regions from RNA transcripts. The HTBI primer set served for first-round RT-PCR of the TCR CDR3. TCRdb ran MiXCR on the multiplex PCR reads and lists one entry per CDR3 protein. The table lists about 640,000 distinct CDR3 sequences, about 45% of them singletons. The sample taken for sequencing was peripheral blood or thyroid tissue (not recorded which). Every receptor here comes from an adult man with Graves' disease, either hyperthyroidism or ophthalmopathy (not recorded which).

The chain joins TRBV7-9 to TRBJ2-7; no clear D. The V and J ends lost 8 bases and 3 bases respectively, with 17 bases between them. CDR3 length equals 14 residues. Germline V gives CDR1 SEHNR, CDR2 FQNEAQ (reference sequence). Here the CDR3 DNA reads TGTGCCAGCCCAGGCGGACCTTCCCTCTACGAGCAGTACTTC. As protein: CASPGGPSLYEQYF.

The chain employs TRBV7-2 and TRBJ2-6; D unresolved. The CDR3 has 14 residues. The V end was cut by 11 bases, the J end by 0 bases, with 11 bases between. In germline, CDR1 is SGHTA, CDR2 FQGNSA. CDR3 sequence (DNA): TGTGCCTGGTCGGAAACCTCTGGGGCCAACGTCCTGACTTTC. Its translation is CAWSETSGANVLTF.

The sample holds many counts of this clonotype. The CDR3 region is CATSRELGSGNTIYF. As DNA, the CDR3 is TGTGCCACCAGCAGAGAACTCGGCTCTGGAAACACCATATATTTT. The rearrangement links TRBV15 to TRBJ1-3, with unresolved D. V lost 0 bases and J 0 bases, leaving 6 bases between the germline ends. The germline V gene has CDR1 LNHNV and CDR2 YYDKDF (reference sequence). The CDR3 totals 15 residues. Full variable domain (remainder filled in from reference TRBV15 and TRBJ1-3): DAMVIQNPRYQVTQFGKPVTLSCSQTLNHNVMYWYQQKSSQAPKLLFHYYDKDFNNEADTPDNFQSRRPNTSFCFLDIRSPGLGDTAMYLCATSRELGSGNTIYFGEGSWLTVV.

This clonotype has more than one count but fewer than ten. The rearrangement joins TRBV7-9 to TRBJ2-5; 7 bases map to TRBD2. The CDR3 length is 17 residues. V lost 1 base, J lost 5 bases, and 13 bases stayed unmatched. Germline CDR1 SEHNR, CDR2 FQNEAQ (reference sequence). Here the CDR3 DNA reads TGTGCCAGCAGCTTAGTTGGCGGGAGAACAGAAGGGGAGACCCAGTACTTC. It yields the protein CASSLVGGRTEGETQYF.

This clonotype was picked up a small number of times. The CDR3 DNA sequence: TGTGCCAGCAACCCTGGACAGTCTGGAAACACCATATATTTT. Translation gives CASNPGQSGNTIYF. V is TRBV12-3 or TRBV12-4 and J is TRBJ1-3; TRBD1 is a possible D gene (6 bases). The V and J ends lost 7 bases and 1 base respectively, with 11 bases between them. CDR3 length: 14 amino acids.

V is TRBV24-1 and J is TRBJ1-1; TRBD1 aligns across 8 bases. V was pared by 5 bases and J by 4 bases, with 2 bases of the junction left unmatched. CDR1 KGHDR and CDR2 SFDVKD come from the germline V gene. This CDR3 contains 13 residues. As DNA, the CDR3 is TGTGCCACCAGTGGCCAGGGGGCCACTGAAGCTTTCTTT. As protein: CATSGQGATEAFF.

This clonotype turned up a few times. The V and J genes are TRBV7-9 and TRBJ1-2; D is undetermined. CDR3 size: 15 residues. Germline CDR1 SEHNR, CDR2 FQNEAQ (reference sequence). Trimming removed 3 bases at V and 0 bases at J, with 11 bases between. In DNA, the CDR3 is TGTGCCAGCAGCTTCTCCGGGAAGGCTAACTATGGCTACACCTTC. This codes for CASSFSGKANYGYTF.

CDR3 in DNA: TGCAGTGCTAGAGTAAATAGCGCGGTCTACGAGCAGTACTTC. Translation gives CSARVNSAVYEQYF. The genes are TRBV20-1 and TRBJ2-7; maybe TRBD2 (5 bases). Germline V gene lookup returns CDR1 DFQATT and CDR2 SNEGSKA (reference sequence). This CDR3 has 14 amino acids. The V and J ends lost 1 base and 3 bases respectively, with 13 bases between them.

This sequence joins TRBV25-1 and TRBJ2-7; possibly TRBD1 for D (5 bases). The CDR3 runs 14 residues. Germline CDR1 MGHDK, CDR2 SYGVNS. V lost 3 bases, J lost 7 bases, and 16 bases lay in between. CDR3 protein: CASSDDSSYNEQYF. DNA of the CDR3: TGTGCCAGCAGTGACGACAGCTCCTACAATGAGCAGTACTTC.

This sequence joins TRBV5-8 and TRBJ1-3, with TRBD1 as a possible D gene (6 bases). The CDR3 runs to 15 residues. CDR1 SGHTS and CDR2 YDEGEE come from the germline V gene. V was pared by 3 bases and J by 0 bases, with 10 bases between. CDR3 sequence (DNA): TGTGCCAGCAGCTGGGGGGGGGCCTCTGGAAACACCATATATTTT. Encoded protein: CASSWGGASGNTIYF.

This clonotype turned up a few times. This rearrangement joins TRBV4-3 to TRBJ2-5; 14 bases agree with TRBD2. The germline V gene has CDR1 LGHNA and CDR2 YSLEER. The CDR3 has 16 amino acids. The V segment lost 4 bases and the J segment 5 bases; nucleotides outside the gene matches: 6. The CDR3 sequence: CASSRRLAGGPETQYF. The DNA of the CDR3 is TGCGCCAGCAGCCGAAGACTAGCGGGAGGGCCCGAGACCCAGTACTTC.

The chain couples TRBV19 to TRBJ1-2; D is perhaps TRBD1 (5 bases). Between the trimmed V and J ends, which lost 5 bases and 10 bases, there was a span of 23 bases. Germline CDR1 and CDR2: LNHDA and SQIVND (reference sequence). The CDR3 loop spans 15 amino acids. The CDR3 sequence: CASSPGTASLGTYTF. CDR3 coding DNA: TGTGCCAGTAGTCCCGGGACGGCCTCCCTAGGAACCTACACCTTC.

This clonotype occurred many times. This sequence joins TRBV11-2 and TRBJ2-5, with D possibly being TRBD1 or TRBD2 (6 bases each). The CDR3 contains 13 residues. V lost 5 bases and J lost 4, with 11 bases in between. The germline V gene encodes CDR1 SGHAT and CDR2 FQNNGV. CDR3 bases: TGTGCCAGCAGCGGGGGGCTAGCAGAGACCCAGTACTTC. This codes for CASSGGLAETQYF.

This clonotype turned up a few times. The genes are TRBV7-9 and TRBJ2-7, with D perhaps TRBD1 or TRBD2 (6 bases each). In germline, CDR1 is SEHNR, CDR2 FQNEAQ (reference sequence). V lost 2 bases and J 0 bases, leaving 17 bases between the germline ends. This CDR3 has 17 residues. CDR3 nucleotide sequence: TGTGCCAGCAGCTTACCCCCCCGGGGGCCAGACTCCTACGAGCAGTACTTC. Translating it yields CASSLPPRGPDSYEQYF.

This clonotype was seen more than once but under ten times. V is TRBV5-4 and J is TRBJ1-4, with 8 bases lining up with TRBD1. V lost 3 bases to trimming and J lost 7 bases; unmatched junction nucleotides: 5. Germline V gene lookup returns CDR1 SGHNT and CDR2 YYREEE (reference sequence). This CDR3 spans 14 amino acids. The CDR3 nucleotides are TGTGCCAGCAGCTCGGGACAGGAGGGTGAAAAACTGTTTTTT. It translates to CASSSGQEGEKLFF. The full variable domain, its missing parts supplied by reference TRBV5-4 and TRBJ1-4, is ETGVTQSPTHLIKTRGQQVTLRCSSQSGHNTVSWYQQALGQGPQFIFQYYREEENGRGNFPPRFSGLQFPNYSSELNVNALELDDSALYLCASSSGQEGEKLFFGSGTQLSVL.

The J gene is TRBJ1-2, the V gene TRBV9, with 9 bases fitting TRBD1. Per the germline V gene, CDR1 is SGDLS and CDR2 is YYNGEE. The CDR3 loop spans 16 amino acids. Trimming at V came to 2 bases and at J to 0 bases, leaving 5 bases not matched to a gene. The CDR3 loop is CASSVGQGLANYGYTF. The CDR3 nucleotides are TGTGCCAGCAGCGTGGGACAGGGCTTAGCTAACTATGGCTACACCTTC.

This clonotype appeared many times. The J gene is TRBJ2-5, the V gene TRBV29-1, with 7 nucleotides matching TRBD1. This CDR3 spans 14 amino acids. J lost 5 bases, V lost 7 bases, and 13 bases had no gene match. Germline CDR1 and CDR2: SQVTM and ANQGSEA. This CDR3 is CSALDRVDRETQYF. For the CDR3, the DNA is TGCAGCGCCCTAGACAGGGTGGATAGGGAGACCCAGTACTTC.

This clonotype turned up a few times. The chain joins TRBV9 to TRBJ1-4; D possibly corresponds to TRBD1 (5 bases). Per the germline V gene, CDR1 is SGDLS and CDR2 is YYNGEE. Trimming cost V 6 bases and J 6 bases, with 24 bases left between them. CDR3 length equals 17 residues. The chain's CDR3 is CASTPLNSRQPDEKLFF. The CDR3 region has the DNA TGTGCCAGCACGCCACTTAACTCCCGACAGCCCGATGAAAAACTGTTTTTT.

This clonotype was counted only a few times. The chain is built from TRBV6-6 and TRBJ2-7, with 7 positions matching TRBD1. V dropped 3 bases and J dropped 5; count of bases not matched to a gene: 7. Per the germline V gene, CDR1 is MNHNY and CDR2 is SVGAGI (reference sequence). The CDR3 loop spans 14 amino acids. CDR3 nucleotide sequence: TGTGCCAGCAGTTATTCTACCGACAGGGACGAGCAGTACTTC. Translation: CASSYSTDRDEQYF.

The chain has TRBV24-1 and TRBJ1-6; no firm D call. The CDR3 is made up of 13 amino acids. Trimming stripped 6 bases from V and 8 bases from J, with 10 bases between. Germline values: CDR1 KGHDR, CDR2 SFDVKD. The CDR3 sequence: CATSQTSYSPLHF. DNA of the CDR3: TGTGCCACCAGTCAAACCTCCTATTCACCCCTCCACTTT.